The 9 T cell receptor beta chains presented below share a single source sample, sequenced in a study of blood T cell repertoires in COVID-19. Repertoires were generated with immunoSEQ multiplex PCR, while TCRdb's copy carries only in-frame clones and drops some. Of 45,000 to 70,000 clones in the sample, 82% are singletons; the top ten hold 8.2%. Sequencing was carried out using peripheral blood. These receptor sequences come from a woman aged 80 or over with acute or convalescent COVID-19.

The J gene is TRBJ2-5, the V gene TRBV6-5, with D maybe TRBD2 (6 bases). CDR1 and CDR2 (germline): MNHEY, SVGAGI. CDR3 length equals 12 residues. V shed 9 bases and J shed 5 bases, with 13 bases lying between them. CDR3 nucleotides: TGTGCCAGTGGCCCTGGAGGGGAGACCCAGTACTTC. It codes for CASGPGGETQYF.

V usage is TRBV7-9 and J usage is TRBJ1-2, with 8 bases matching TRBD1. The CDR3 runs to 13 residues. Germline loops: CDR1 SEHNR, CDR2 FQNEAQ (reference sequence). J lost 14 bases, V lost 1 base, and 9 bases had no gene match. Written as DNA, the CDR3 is TGTGCCAGCAGCTTAGAGCTGATGGACAGGGAAACCTTC. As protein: CASSLELMDRETF.

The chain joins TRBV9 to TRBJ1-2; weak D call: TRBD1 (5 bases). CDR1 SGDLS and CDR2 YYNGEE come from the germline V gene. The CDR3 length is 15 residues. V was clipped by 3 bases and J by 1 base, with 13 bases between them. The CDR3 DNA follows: TGTGCCAGCAGCGCGGGGACCGGGAGTAACTATGGCTACACCTTC. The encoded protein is CASSAGTGSNYGYTF.

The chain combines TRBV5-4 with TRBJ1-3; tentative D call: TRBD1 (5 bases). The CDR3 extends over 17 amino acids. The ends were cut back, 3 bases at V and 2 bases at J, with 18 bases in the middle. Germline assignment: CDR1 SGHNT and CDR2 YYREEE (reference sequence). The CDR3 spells CASSSDLDSRAGNTIYF. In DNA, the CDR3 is TGTGCCAGCAGCTCTGACCTTGACAGTCGGGCTGGAAACACCATATATTTT.

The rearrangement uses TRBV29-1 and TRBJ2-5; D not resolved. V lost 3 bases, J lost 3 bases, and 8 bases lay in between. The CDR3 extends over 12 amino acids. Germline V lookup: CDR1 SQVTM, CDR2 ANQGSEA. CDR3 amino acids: CSVEGSEETQYF. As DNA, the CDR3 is TGCAGCGTTGAGGGCAGTGAAGAGACCCAGTACTTC.

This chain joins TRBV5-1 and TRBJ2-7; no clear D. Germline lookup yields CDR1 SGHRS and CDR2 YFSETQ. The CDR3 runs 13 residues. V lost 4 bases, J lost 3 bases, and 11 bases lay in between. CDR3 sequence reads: CASSVDGDYEQYF. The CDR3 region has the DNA TGCGCCAGCAGCGTGGACGGAGACTACGAGCAGTACTTC. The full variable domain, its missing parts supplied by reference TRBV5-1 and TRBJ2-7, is KAGVTQTPRYLIKTRGQQVTLSCSPISGHRSVSWYQQTPGQGLQFLFEYFSETQRNKGNFPGRFSGRQFSNSRSEMNVSTLELGDSALYLCASSVDGDYEQYFGPGTRLTVT.

CDR3 DNA: TGTGCCAGCAGTTTCGCCCCAGCTCGGAGGGCGTTACAGCCCCAGCATTTT. This sequence encodes CASSFAPARRALQPQHF. The chain joins TRBV28 to TRBJ1-5; D is undetermined. The CDR3 loop spans 17 amino acids. The germline V gene has CDR1 MDHEN and CDR2 SYDVKM. V shed 3 bases and J shed 7 bases, with 22 bases lying between them.

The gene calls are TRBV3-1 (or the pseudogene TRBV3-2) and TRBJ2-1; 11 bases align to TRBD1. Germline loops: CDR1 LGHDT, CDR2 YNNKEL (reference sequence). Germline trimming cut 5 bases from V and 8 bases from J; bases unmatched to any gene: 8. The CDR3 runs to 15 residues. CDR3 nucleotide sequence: TGTGCCAGCAGCGACGGACAGGGGGCGGTCTATGAGCAGTTCTTC. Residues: CASSDGQGAVYEQFF.

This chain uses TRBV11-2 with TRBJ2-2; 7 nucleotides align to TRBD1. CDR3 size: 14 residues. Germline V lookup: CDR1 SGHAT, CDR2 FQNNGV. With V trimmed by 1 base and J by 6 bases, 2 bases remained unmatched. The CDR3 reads CASSLVGGPGELFF. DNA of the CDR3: TGTGCCAGCAGCTTAGTAGGGGGCCCCGGGGAGCTGTTTTTT.